Shown below are 32 T cell receptor beta chains from a single sample sequenced in a study of blood T cells in healthy people across ages. Together with a sample-barcoded 5' primer, a J-beta primer mix was included in a second PCR lasting about 7 to 12 cycles. TCRdb itself ran the 5' RACE reads through MiXCR, one entry per CDR3 protein. Of 1.5 million to 2 million distinct CDR3 sequences in the sample, more than 35% were seen once. Source material: blood. These receptors all stem from a human donor in good health.

V and J are TRBV4-3 and TRBJ1-4; D unresolved. Germline V CDR1 and CDR2: LGHNA, YSLEER. The germline V and J ends were trimmed by 0 bases and 6 bases, with 8 bases remaining between them. There are 14 residues in the CDR3. For the CDR3, the DNA is TGCGCCAGCAGCCAAGACAGGAGTGATGAAAAACTGTTTTTT. This sequence encodes CASSQDRSDEKLFF.

The chain links TRBV6-2 or TRBV6-3 to TRBJ1-1; 10 nucleotides line up with TRBD1. CDR1 is MNHEY and CDR2 is SVGEGT in the germline V gene. The CDR3 has 17 residues. With 6 bases clipped from V and 4 bases from J, the junction kept 14 bases outside the gene matches. The CDR3 spells CASSPTGTGDMGTEAFF. CDR3 DNA: TGTGCCAGCAGCCCCACCGGGACAGGGGATATGGGCACTGAAGCTTTCTTT.

The chain recombines TRBV5-1 with TRBJ2-1; no clear D. The V gene lost 0 bases and the J gene lost 7 bases, with 17 bases spanning the gap. Germline lookup yields CDR1 SGHRS and CDR2 YFSETQ. The CDR3 has 16 amino acids. CDR3 sequence: CASSLVAIAGGNEQFF. In DNA, the CDR3 is TGCGCCAGCAGCTTGGTAGCTATAGCTGGTGGGAATGAGCAGTTCTTC.

This chain connects TRBV12-3 or TRBV12-4 to TRBJ1-1; weak D call: TRBD1 (5 bases). The V end was cut by 8 bases, the J end by 4 bases, with 11 bases between. The CDR3 has 12 residues. CDR3 coding DNA: TGTGCCAGCTCAAAGGGGTCCACTGAAGCTTTCTTT. This translates into CASSKGSTEAFF.

This clonotype was recorded a few times. The rearrangement uses TRBV20-1 and TRBJ2-7, with D possibly being TRBD1 or TRBD2 (5 bases each). This CDR3 region has 13 residues. Trimming cost V 6 bases and J 0 bases, with 12 bases left between them. Germline V CDR1 and CDR2: DFQATT, SNEGSKA (reference sequence). The CDR3 DNA reads TGCAGTGCGAGACCGGGACCCTCCTACGAGCAGTACTTC. Translating gives CSARPGPSYEQYF.

The rearrangement links TRBV7-2 to TRBJ2-1; 10 nucleotides agree with TRBD2. The CDR3 is made up of 15 amino acids. Germline-derived CDR1 and CDR2 are SGHTA and FQGNSA. V lost 5 bases to trimming and J lost 4 bases; unmatched junction nucleotides: 5. CDR3 nucleotide sequence: TGTGCCAGCAGCCCAGATAGCGGGGGGTACAATGAGCAGTTCTTC. Protein product: CASSPDSGGYNEQFF.

This clonotype was counted a few times. The chain carries TRBV7-2 and TRBJ2-3; TRBD2 matches at 7 bases. This CDR3 is 14 amino acids long. Germline loops: CDR1 SGHTA, CDR2 FQGNSA. The V gene end was trimmed by 2 bases and the J gene end by 5 bases; junction bases not matched to a gene: 4. The CDR3: CASSLSPGGDTQYF. Written as DNA, the CDR3 is TGTGCCAGCAGCTTAAGCCCGGGGGGAGATACGCAGTATTTT.

The genes are TRBV20-1 and TRBJ1-1; tentative D call: TRBD1 (5 bases). The CDR3 extends over 14 amino acids. Per the germline V gene, CDR1 is DFQATT and CDR2 is SNEGSKA (reference sequence). Trimming removed 1 base from V and 5 bases from J, with 14 bases in between. CDR3 residues: CSARGERGGTEAFF. CDR3 DNA: TGCAGTGCTAGAGGAGAAAGGGGTGGAACTGAAGCTTTCTTT.

This clonotype has just a few counts. The chain couples TRBV20-1 to TRBJ1-2, with D uncertain. Looked up from germline, CDR1 is DFQATT and CDR2 is SNEGSKA (reference sequence). V was cut by 1 base and J by 0 bases, with 9 bases left in between. This CDR3 is 14 amino acids long. The CDR3 spells CSARVRDPNYGYTF. The CDR3 DNA follows: TGCAGTGCTAGAGTCCGCGATCCTAACTATGGCTACACCTTC.

As for this clonotype: A much larger clone differs by one base, so this may be a read error. The V call is TRBV7-2, the J call TRBJ2-3, with 7 positions matching TRBD2. Unmatched junction bases numbered 5, after V lost 7 bases and J lost 4 bases. Germline V CDR1 and CDR2: SGHTA, FQGNSA. The CDR3 length is 13 residues. Here the CDR3 reads CASKGGGADTQYF. The CDR3 DNA sequence: TGTGCCAGCAAGGGCGGGGGAGCAGATACGCAGTATTTT.

CDR3 DNA sequence: TGTGCCAGCAAGTCGTTCGGGGCGGAACAAAATGAGCAGTTCTTC. Amino acids: CASKSFGAEQNEQFF. The rearrangement joins TRBV12-3 or TRBV12-4 to TRBJ2-1; D could derive from TRBD1 or TRBD2 (5 bases each). CDR3 length equals 15 residues. Trimming took off 7 bases at V and 7 bases at J, with 20 bases between the two ends.

V usage is TRBV10-3 and J usage is TRBJ2-5; the D gene is possibly TRBD1 (6 bases). The CDR3 is 13 residues long. Germline V lookup: CDR1 ENHRY, CDR2 SYGVKD. Trimming removed 7 bases from V and 5 bases from J, with 14 bases in between. The CDR3 loop is CAINRAFGETQYF. CDR3 sequence (DNA): TGTGCCATCAACAGGGCGTTTGGGGAGACCCAGTACTTC.

This clonotype was recorded a few times. This chain joins TRBV7-2 and TRBJ2-3, with a possible D match to TRBD2 (6 bases). The CDR3 runs 15 residues. CDR1 SGHTA and CDR2 FQGNSA come from the germline V gene. With 4 bases removed from V and 4 bases from J, the gap between germline ends came to 15 bases. CDR3 residues: CASSYPGLLPDTQYF. The CDR3 DNA reads TGTGCCAGCAGCTACCCGGGACTCCTCCCAGATACGCAGTATTTT.

This clonotype was seen only a few times. The rearrangement links TRBV6-5 to TRBJ2-1, with D uncertain. Germline loops: CDR1 MNHEY, CDR2 SVGAGI. V lost 6 bases to trimming and J lost 0 bases, with 9 bases between them. The length of the CDR3 is 14 residues. CDR3 coding DNA: TGTGCCAGCAGCCGATTAGGCTCCTACAATGAGCAGTTCTTC. It specifies CASSRLGSYNEQFF.

V and J are TRBV10-3 and TRBJ1-2; 12 bases match TRBD1. The CDR3 loop spans 16 amino acids. Germline trimming cut 5 bases from V and 0 bases from J; bases unmatched to any gene: 4. From germline, CDR1 is ENHRY and CDR2 SYGVKD. CDR3 in DNA: TGTGCCATCAGTCCCGGGACAGGGGGCGCTAACTATGGCTACACCTTC. Residues: CAISPGTGGANYGYTF.

This clonotype has a single count. The genes are TRBV13 and TRBJ2-4; D gene unclear. The J call is doubtful: the DNA matches TRBJ2-7 better. Looked up from germline, CDR1 is PRHDT and CDR2 is FYEKMQ (reference sequence). The CDR3 consists of 15 residues. CDR3 region: CASSLVGHTSYEQYF. The CDR3 DNA follows: TGTGCCAGCAGCTTAGTAGGTCACACCTCCTACGAGCAGTACTTC.

The rearrangement uses TRBV3-1 and TRBJ2-7; TRBD1 is a possible D gene (5 bases). The germline V gene encodes CDR1 LGHDT and CDR2 YNNKEL (reference sequence). The V end lost 8 bases, the J end lost 6 bases, and 23 bases lay between the germline ends. The CDR3 loop spans 15 amino acids. The CDR3 is CASRLLRGRLLEQYF. CDR3 nucleotide sequence: TGTGCCAGCCGATTACTAAGGGGTCGATTGCTCGAGCAGTACTTC.

This clonotype has a single count. V gene TRBV5-1 combines with J gene TRBJ1-1; D not certain. Trimming took 4 bases from V and 5 from J, leaving 18 bases between them. This CDR3 has 15 amino acids. Germline CDR1 SGHRS, CDR2 YFSETQ. CDR3 coding DNA: TGCGCCAGCAGCCCCGAGGTCGCATATGGGACTGAAGCTTTCTTT. Its translation: CASSPEVAYGTEAFF.

A single count supports this clonotype. The V call is TRBV6-6, the J call TRBJ1-1; TRBD1 agrees at 9 bases. This CDR3 has 15 amino acids. Germline V lookup: CDR1 MNHNY, CDR2 SVGAGI (reference sequence). J was trimmed by 5 bases and V by 10 bases; bases with no gene match: 14. The CDR3: CATATPVTGGTEAFF. The DNA of the CDR3 is TGTGCCACAGCAACCCCCGTGACAGGGGGGACTGAAGCTTTCTTT.

This clonotype was seen a handful of times. The V and J genes are TRBV6-1 and TRBJ2-2; TRBD1 matches 8 bases. J was trimmed by 0 bases and V by 4 bases; bases with no gene match: 4. CDR3 size: 16 residues. The germline V gene has CDR1 MNHNS and CDR2 SASEGT. CDR3 bases: TGTGCCAGCAGTGCACTGACAGGGGCGAACACCGGGGAGCTGTTTTTT. Residues: CASSALTGANTGELFF.

CDR3 DNA sequence: TGTGCCAGCAGCTTACAGGGGCGGCGCAATGAGCAGTTCTTC. Protein: CASSLQGRRNEQFF. The rearrangement links TRBV7-2 to TRBJ2-1; possibly TRBD1 for D (6 bases). Germline assignment: CDR1 SGHTA and CDR2 FQGNSA. CDR3 length: 14 amino acids. V was pared by 2 bases and J by 6 bases, with 11 bases between.

The chain links TRBV5-5 to TRBJ1-4; D not certain. V gave up 5 bases and J gave up 0 bases, with 14 bases separating them. CDR1 SGHKS and CDR2 YYEKEE come from the germline V gene (reference sequence). This CDR3 region has 16 residues. CDR3 DNA sequence: TGTGCCAGCAGTTCTCCAAGCGGTGCAACTAATGAAAAACTGTTTTTT. Its protein product is CASSSPSGATNEKLFF.

Regarding this clonotype: A much larger clone differs from this one at a single base, so this may be a read error. The V gene is TRBV12-3 or TRBV12-4, the J gene TRBJ2-3, with 8 bases aligning to TRBD1. Losses at the gene ends were 6 bases for V and 10 bases for J; bases not matched to a gene: 15. This CDR3 has 15 residues. CDR3 amino acids: CASSGHGQGFGPQYF. In DNA, the CDR3 is TGTGCCAGCAGCGGACACGGACAGGGTTTTGGGCCGCAGTATTTT.

The V gene is TRBV7-6, the J gene TRBJ2-6; no clear D gene. Germline lookup yields CDR1 SGHVS and CDR2 FNYEAQ. V was cut by 4 bases and J by 1 base, with 17 bases left in between. This CDR3 is 18 amino acids long. The CDR3 sequence: CASSSVWGMKSGANVLTF. The CDR3 DNA sequence: TGTGCCAGCAGCTCGGTCTGGGGAATGAAATCTGGGGCCAACGTCCTGACTTTC.

V is TRBV20-1 and J is TRBJ1-4; 8 positions agree with TRBD1. CDR1 is DFQATT, CDR2 SNEGSKA, per germline (reference sequence). The length of the CDR3 is 15 residues. J was trimmed by 7 bases and V by 0 bases; bases with no gene match: 7. The CDR3 region is CSARDQGAVFEKLFF. The CDR3 region has the DNA TGCAGTGCTAGAGACCAGGGGGCTGTATTTGAAAAACTGTTTTTT.

This clonotype appeared a few times. CDR3 sequence: CASSLGGQEQETQYF. CDR3 nucleotides: TGTGCCAGCAGCTTAGGTGGCCAAGAACAAGAGACCCAGTACTTC. The rearrangement links TRBV7-2 to TRBJ2-5, with D unresolved. CDR3 length equals 15 residues. The V gene's germline CDR1 is SGHTA and CDR2 FQGNSA. Trimming stripped 1 base from V and 2 bases from J, with 11 bases between.

This clonotype was counted between two and nine times. This chain links TRBV10-3 with TRBJ2-1; D is ambiguous. Trimming left V 0 bases short and J 1 base short, with 7 bases between. The CDR3 extends over 15 amino acids. The germline V gene encodes CDR1 ENHRY and CDR2 SYGVKD. The CDR3 DNA is TGTGCCATCAGTGAGTCGGCGGAGTCCTACAATGAGCAGTTCTTC. Protein product: CAISESAESYNEQFF.

J is TRBJ2-1 and V is TRBV4-3; D could derive from TRBD1 or TRBD2 (5 bases each). Deletions cut 3 bases from V and 0 bases from J, with 12 bases between. In germline, CDR1 is LGHNA, CDR2 YSLEER. The CDR3 contains 16 residues. Written as DNA, the CDR3 is TGCGCCAGCAGCCAGTCGAGGGGTCCCTCCTACAATGAGCAGTTCTTC. Its translation is CASSQSRGPSYNEQFF.

As DNA, the CDR3 is TGCAGTGCTAGAGCAGGGATGTCATATGGCTACACCTTC. Its translation is CSARAGMSYGYTF. This chain uses TRBV20-1 with TRBJ1-2; D may be TRBD1 (5 bases). This CDR3 comprises 13 residues. Per the germline V gene, CDR1 is DFQATT and CDR2 is SNEGSKA (reference sequence). V was cut by 1 base and J by 5 bases, with 11 bases left in between.

Worth noting for this clonotype: One junction end disagrees with the germline gene, perhaps due to a read error. This chain uses TRBV7-6 with TRBJ2-1; 8 bases fit TRBD1. This CDR3 spans 15 amino acids. Germline values: CDR1 SGHVS, CDR2 FNYEAQ. This CDR3 reads CAGSLGFRGHDEQFF. CDR3 DNA sequence: TGTGCCGGCAGCTTAGGGTTCAGGGGGCACGATGAGCAGTTCTTC.

This clonotype was detected a few times. The chain carries TRBV5-6 and TRBJ1-2, with D perhaps matching TRBD1 (5 bases). This CDR3 spans 14 amino acids. Looked up from germline, CDR1 is SGHDT and CDR2 is YYEEEE. Trimming took 0 bases from V and 9 from J, leaving 15 bases between them. CDR3 sequence: CASSLERGSGSYTF. CDR3 nucleotides: TGTGCCAGCAGCTTGGAGCGGGGGAGCGGGAGCTACACCTTC.

V is TRBV24-1 and J is TRBJ2-1; TRBD1 aligns across 9 bases. Germline CDR1 is KGHDR and CDR2 is SFDVKD. The CDR3 contains 14 residues. The trim removed 5 bases at V and 6 bases at J, leaving 4 bases unmatched. The CDR3 sequence: CATSGTGEINEQFF. The DNA of the CDR3 is TGTGCCACCAGTGGGACAGGGGAAATCAATGAGCAGTTCTTC.